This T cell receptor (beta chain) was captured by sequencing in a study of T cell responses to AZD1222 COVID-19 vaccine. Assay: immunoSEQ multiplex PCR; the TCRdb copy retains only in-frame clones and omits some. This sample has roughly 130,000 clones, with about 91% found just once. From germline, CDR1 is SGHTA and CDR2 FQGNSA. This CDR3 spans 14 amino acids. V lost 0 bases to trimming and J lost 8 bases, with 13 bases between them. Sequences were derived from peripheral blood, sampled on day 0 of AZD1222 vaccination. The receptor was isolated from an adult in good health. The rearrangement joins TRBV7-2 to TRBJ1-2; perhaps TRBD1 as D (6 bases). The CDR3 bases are TGTGCCAGCAGCTTAGCGATGCAGGGGAAAGGCTACACCTTC. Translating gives CASSLAMQGKGYTF.